This entry lists 30 T cell receptor beta chains sequenced from one sample in a study of shared clonotypes between healthy human individuals. Assay: immunoSEQ multiplex PCR; the TCRdb copy retains only in-frame clones and omits some. The sample gives fewer than 3 million clones, just under 95% of which show up once; approximately 0.4% is in the top ten. Material for sequencing was naive CD4+ T cells from PBMCs. The subset: CD45RA+ positively selected. Receptor source: a man aged 18 to 29 in good health. Some clones in this sample may be carry-over from other donors' samples.

With regard to this clone: Other DNA sequences in the sample encode the same CDR3. The chain recombines TRBV25-1 with TRBJ1-2, with a possible D match to TRBD1 (5 bases). Germline-derived CDR1 and CDR2 are MGHDK and SYGVNS. The V and J ends lost 3 bases and 1 base respectively, with 9 bases between them. The CDR3 spans 14 residues. CDR3 nucleotides: TGTGCCAGCAGTGAGATAGGGGTTAACTATGGCTACACCTTC. Translating it yields CASSEIGVNYGYTF.

The chain combines TRBV11-3 with TRBJ2-7; no reliable D call. Trimming took 5 bases from V and 0 from J, leaving 17 bases between them. The CDR3 length is 16 residues. CDR1 and CDR2 (germline): SGHNT, YENEEA. This CDR3 reads CASSPGAFGFSYEQYF. DNA for the CDR3: TGTGCCAGCAGCCCCGGTGCCTTTGGATTCTCCTACGAGCAGTACTTC.

The V and J genes are TRBV4-1 and TRBJ1-4, with D unclear. CDR1 is MGHRA, CDR2 YSYEKL, per germline. The ends were cut back, 6 bases at V and 0 bases at J, with 11 bases in the middle. This CDR3 spans 15 amino acids. Here the CDR3 DNA reads TGCGCCAGCAGGCGGACGGCCGCAACTAATGAAAAACTGTTTTTT. It translates to CASRRTAATNEKLFF.

The rearrangement uses TRBV19 and TRBJ2-2, with D perhaps matching TRBD1 or TRBD2 (5 bases each). Germline V CDR1 and CDR2: LNHDA, SQIVND (reference sequence). CDR3 length equals 14 residues. Trimming cost V 7 bases and J 6 bases, with 15 bases left between them. For the CDR3, the DNA is TGTGCCAGTAAGACGTTGGGGGTTTCCGGGGAGCTGTTTTTT. It specifies CASKTLGVSGELFF.

V is TRBV15 and J is TRBJ2-1; D gene ambiguous. Deletions cut 3 bases from V and 7 bases from J, with 10 bases between. The CDR3 length is 13 residues. Germline CDR1 is LNHNV and CDR2 is YYDKDF (reference sequence). As DNA, the CDR3 is TGTGCCACCAGCAGCAGCATTGGAAATGAGCAGTTCTTC. Amino acid sequence: CATSSSIGNEQFF. Complete variable domain (other parts from reference TRBV15 and TRBJ2-1): DAMVIQNPRYQVTQFGKPVTLSCSQTLNHNVMYWYQQKSSQAPKLLFHYYDKDFNNEADTPDNFQSRRPNTSFCFLDIRSPGLGDTAMYLCATSSSIGNEQFFGPGTRLTVL.

This clone turned up a few times. V usage is TRBV27 and J usage is TRBJ2-7; the D gene is possibly TRBD2 (5 bases). The CDR3 spans 14 residues. The germline CDR1 and CDR2 sequences are MNHEY and SMNVEV (reference sequence). Trimming left V 0 bases short and J 6 bases short, with 12 bases between. The CDR3 bases are TGTGCCAGCAGTTTATCGGGAGCAAGCCGCGAGCAGTACTTC. Translating it yields CASSLSGASREQYF.

This chain connects TRBV29-1 to TRBJ2-7; 8 bases line up with TRBD1. V shed 6 bases and J 2 bases; nucleotides not matched to a gene: 3. This CDR3 spans 12 amino acids. Germline V gene data show CDR1 as SQVTM and CDR2 as ANQGSEA. This chain's CDR3 is CSVRTGTYEQYF. In DNA, the CDR3 is TGCAGCGTCAGGACAGGGACCTACGAGCAGTACTTC.

The chain combines TRBV2 with TRBJ1-6, with unresolved D. The CDR3 consists of 13 residues. V was trimmed by 7 bases and J by 7 bases, leaving 11 bases between them. Germline V gives CDR1 SNHLY, CDR2 FYNNEI. CDR3: CASTVTDNSPLHF. The DNA of the CDR3 is TGTGCCAGCACGGTGACCGACAATTCACCCCTCCACTTT. The full variable domain, completed using reference TRBV2 and TRBJ1-6, is EPEVTQTPSHQVTQMGQEVILRCVPISNHLYFYWYRQILGQKVEFLVSFYNNEISEKSEIFDDQFSVERPDGSNFTLKIRSTKLEDSAMYFCASTVTDNSPLHFGNGTRLTVT.

The chain couples TRBV21-1 to TRBJ1-1; the table's D gene call, TRBD1, was not cross checked with the DNA. TRBV21-1 constitutes a pseudogene. This CDR3 region has 18 residues. CDR3 in DNA: TGTGCCAGCAGTCTAGCTCTTACGGCAGGGGATTTGAACACTGAAGCTTTCTTT. It translates to CASSLALTAGDLNTEAFF.

The chain has TRBV9 and TRBJ2-3; TRBD2 matches at 8 bases. V shed 5 bases, J shed 4 bases, and the junction held 15 bases outside the gene matches. The CDR3 is 17 residues long. Germline lookup yields CDR1 SGDLS and CDR2 YYNGEE. The CDR3: CASRDDFQREFPDTQYF. CDR3 in DNA: TGTGCCAGCAGGGACGACTTTCAGCGGGAGTTTCCAGATACGCAGTATTTT.

This chain joins TRBV4-1 and TRBJ1-3; D unresolved. CDR1 is MGHRA, CDR2 YSYEKL, per germline. This CDR3 region has 15 residues. V was pared by 4 bases and J by 7 bases, with 17 bases between. This CDR3 reads CASSPGIEKRNTIYF. CDR3 nucleotide sequence: TGCGCCAGCAGCCCGGGGATCGAAAAGCGGAACACCATATATTTT.

V is TRBV15 and J is TRBJ2-1, with D tentatively TRBD1 (6 bases). The germline V gene has CDR1 LNHNV and CDR2 YYDKDF (reference sequence). Deletions cut 1 base from V and 1 base from J, with 14 bases between. The CDR3 runs 17 residues. CDR3 coding DNA: TGTGCCACCAGCAGAGGTGGGGGCTCGGGGTCCTACAATGAGCAGTTCTTC. Amino acids: CATSRGGGSGSYNEQFF.

This clone came up once. The rearrangement uses TRBV5-1 and TRBJ2-1; D is ambiguous. Trimming took off 3 bases at V and 9 bases at J, with 16 bases between the two ends. Germline values: CDR1 SGHRS, CDR2 YFSETQ. The CDR3 spans 14 residues. The CDR3 region is CASSSGPSPVEQFF. As DNA, the CDR3 is TGCGCCAGCAGCTCAGGACCCTCCCCTGTTGAGCAGTTCTTC.

V usage is TRBV28 and J usage is TRBJ2-1; 7 bases agree with TRBD2. Trimming at V came to 8 bases and at J to 9 bases, leaving 13 bases not matched to a gene. There are 14 residues in the CDR3. CDR1 and CDR2 from the germline V gene are MDHEN and SYDVKM. The CDR3 DNA reads as TGTGCCAGCGGATCTAGCGGTTCTGTGAGTGAGCAGTTCTTC. Its protein is CASGSSGSVSEQFF.

The rearrangement joins TRBV4-3 to TRBJ2-7; D may be TRBD1 (7 bases). The CDR3 spans 15 residues. Germline V gene lookup returns CDR1 LGHNA and CDR2 YSLEER. V gave up 6 bases and J gave up 6 bases, with 21 bases separating them. The CDR3 DNA is TGCGCCAGCAGTCACATCCAGGGGGGTGGAGGCGAGCAGTACTTC. Amino acids: CASSHIQGGGGEQYF.

The chain's CDR3 is CASSQESGLAGGRNEQFF. The CDR3 region has the DNA TGCGCCAGCAGCCAAGAGTCAGGGCTAGCGGGAGGCCGCAATGAGCAGTTCTTC. V usage is TRBV4-3 and J usage is TRBJ2-1; 11 bases map to TRBD2. Germline V gives CDR1 LGHNA, CDR2 YSLEER. The trim removed 0 bases at V and 6 bases at J, leaving 10 bases unmatched. This CDR3 has 18 amino acids.

As concerns this clone: The sample has other DNA sequences that encode this CDR3 too. This chain links TRBV27 with TRBJ1-2, with TRBD1 as a possible D gene (6 bases). Germline-derived CDR1 and CDR2 are MNHEY and SMNVEV (reference sequence). This CDR3 has 13 amino acids. Trimming took off 3 bases at V and 4 bases at J, with 9 bases between the two ends. CDR3 DNA sequence: TGTGCCAGCAGTTTTAGGGGGACCTATGGCTACACCTTC. Protein sequence: CASSFRGTYGYTF.

A single count supports this clone. This chain connects TRBV4-2 to TRBJ2-5; D might be TRBD1 (6 bases). The CDR3 is 16 amino acids. Germline V gene sequence: CDR1 LGHNA, CDR2 YNFKEQ. Trimming took 0 bases from V and 5 from J, leaving 16 bases between them. The CDR3 loop reads CASSQDEGGSGETQYF. DNA of the CDR3: TGTGCCAGCAGCCAAGATGAAGGGGGATCCGGTGAGACCCAGTACTTC.

The rearrangement links TRBV9 to TRBJ2-3; 13 nucleotides agree with TRBD2. V lost 4 bases and J lost 2; bases outside the gene matches: 10. The CDR3 spans 18 residues. The germline V gene encodes CDR1 SGDLS and CDR2 YYNGEE. CDR3 sequence reads: CASSPRGTSGIATDTQYF. In DNA form, the CDR3 reads TGTGCCAGCAGCCCCCGAGGGACTAGCGGGATCGCCACAGATACGCAGTATTTT.

V and J are TRBV6-6 and TRBJ1-1; 7 nucleotides match TRBD1. V lost 1 base to trimming and J lost 5 bases; unmatched junction nucleotides: 10. Looked up from germline, CDR1 is MNHNY and CDR2 is SVGAGI (reference sequence). The CDR3 has 16 amino acids. The CDR3 sequence is CASSYWGASGGTEAFF. DNA of the CDR3: TGTGCCAGCAGTTACTGGGGGGCTTCAGGGGGAACTGAAGCTTTCTTT.

This sequence joins TRBV4-3 and TRBJ1-1; D is uncertain. The CDR3 totals 15 residues. In germline, CDR1 is LGHNA, CDR2 YSLEER. Trimming removed 6 bases from V and 1 base from J, with 15 bases in between. The CDR3 DNA is TGCGCCAGCAGTTTCGCGGGCGGAAAGAACACTGAAGCTTTCTTT. Its translation: CASSFAGGKNTEAFF.

The V call is TRBV5-1, the J call TRBJ1-2; possible D gene TRBD1, 6 bases. Trimming took 0 bases from V and 8 from J, leaving 14 bases between them. Germline V CDR1 and CDR2: SGHRS, YFSETQ. The CDR3 spans 14 residues. The CDR3 DNA reads as TGCGCCAGCAGCTTGGGGGGACAAGTAAACGGCTACACCTTC. Its protein product is CASSLGGQVNGYTF.

The chain couples TRBV5-1 to TRBJ2-7; D is unresolved. Between the trimmed V and J ends, which lost 4 bases and 5 bases, there was a span of 13 bases. CDR3 length: 13 amino acids. From germline, CDR1 is SGHRS and CDR2 YFSETQ. The CDR3 reads CASSHGSRNEQYF. CDR3 DNA: TGCGCCAGCAGCCATGGAAGTCGGAACGAGCAGTACTTC.

The V gene is TRBV7-2, the J gene TRBJ2-3; no firm D call. V lost 6 bases, J lost 14 bases, and 18 bases lay in between. The V gene's germline CDR1 is SGHTA and CDR2 FQGNSA. The CDR3 is made up of 12 amino acids. Here the CDR3 reads CASRFSDTVGYF. The CDR3 coding sequence is TGTGCCAGCAGATTTTCCGACACGGTAGGGTATTTT.

The table lists this clone with a count of one. V gene TRBV5-1 combines with J gene TRBJ2-1, with 9 bases that match TRBD2. Trimming took 6 bases from V and 5 from J; bases not matched to a gene: 6. The germline V gene encodes CDR1 SGHRS and CDR2 YFSETQ. The CDR3 has 14 amino acids. The DNA for the CDR3 is TGCGCCAGCAACCCGGGACTAGCCGACAATGAGCAGTTCTTC. This codes for CASNPGLADNEQFF.

The chain combines TRBV10-1 with TRBJ1-1; the D is unclear. Germline V gives CDR1 WNHNN, CDR2 SYGVQD (reference sequence). V dropped 4 bases and J dropped 0 bases, with 6 bases sitting between them. The length of the CDR3 is 13 residues. Here the CDR3 reads CASSAQLNTEAFF. In DNA form, the CDR3 reads TGCGCCAGCAGTGCTCAGCTGAACACTGAAGCTTTCTTT.

The chain is built from TRBV7-9 and TRBJ1-2, with D possibly matching TRBD1 (6 bases). The CDR3 extends over 16 amino acids. The germline CDR1 and CDR2 sequences are SEHNR and FQNEAQ (reference sequence). The V end was cut by 4 bases, the J end by 4 bases, with 19 bases between. The CDR3 loop reads CASSSDRGRTLYGYTF. CDR3 DNA sequence: TGTGCCAGCAGCTCGGATAGGGGGAGGACTCTCTATGGCTACACCTTC.

The chain is built from TRBV5-8 and TRBJ2-3, with D uncertain. V lost 1 base, J lost 1 base, and 4 bases lay in between. The CDR3 has 13 residues. Per germline, CDR1 SGHTS and CDR2 YDEGEE. CDR3 loop: CASSLPGTDTQYF. CDR3 bases: TGTGCCAGCAGCTTGCCTGGCACAGATACGCAGTATTTT.

This clone was seen a single time. This chain joins TRBV27 and TRBJ2-5; weak D call: TRBD2 (5 bases). Between the trimmed V and J ends, which lost 5 bases and 4 bases, there was a span of 14 bases. CDR3 length equals 14 residues. Germline-derived CDR1 and CDR2 are MNHEY and SMNVEV (reference sequence). This CDR3 is CASSPAGLGETQYF. Here the CDR3 DNA reads TGTGCCAGCAGTCCCGCGGGTCTGGGAGAGACCCAGTACTTC.

The gene calls are TRBV19 and TRBJ2-2; weak D call: TRBD1 (5 bases). V lost 5 bases and J 1 base, leaving 11 bases between the germline ends. The germline V gene has CDR1 LNHDA and CDR2 SQIVND (reference sequence). The CDR3 totals 15 residues. CDR3 coding DNA: TGTGCCAGTAGTTTCGGCAGGGAGAACACCGGGGAGCTGTTTTTT. Its protein product is CASSFGRENTGELFF.